This T cell receptor beta chain originates from a study of blood T cells in healthy people across ages. The second PCR ran roughly 7 to 12 cycles with a sample-barcoded 5' primer and J-beta primers. TCRdb itself ran the 5' RACE reads through MiXCR, one entry per CDR3 protein. This table has 550,000 to 750,000 distinct CDR3 sequences, more than 20% appearing once. Germline CDR1 is SQVTM and CDR2 is ANQGSEA. The junction had 11 bases not matched to a gene; V was cut back by 4 bases and J by 6 bases. There are 14 residues in the CDR3. Sequencing was done on a sample of blood. The receptor's source is a man in his 70s in good health. The V call is TRBV29-1, the J call TRBJ1-1, with TRBD1 matching over 7 bases. CDR3 sequence reads: CSVGGRQGYAEAFF. DNA of the CDR3: TGCAGCGTTGGGGGAAGACAGGGATACGCTGAAGCTTTCTTT.